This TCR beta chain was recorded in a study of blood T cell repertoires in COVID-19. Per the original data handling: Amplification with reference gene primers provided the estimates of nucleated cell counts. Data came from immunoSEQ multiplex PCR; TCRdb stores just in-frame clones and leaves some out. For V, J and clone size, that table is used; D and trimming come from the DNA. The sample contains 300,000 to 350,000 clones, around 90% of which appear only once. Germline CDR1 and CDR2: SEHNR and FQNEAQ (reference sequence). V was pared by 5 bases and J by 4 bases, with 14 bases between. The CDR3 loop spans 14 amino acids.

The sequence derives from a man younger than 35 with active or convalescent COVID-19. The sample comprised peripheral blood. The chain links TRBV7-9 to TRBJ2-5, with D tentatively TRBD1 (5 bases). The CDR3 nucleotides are TGTGCCAGCAGCAAAGAAGGGGTCCCAGAGACCCAGTACTTC. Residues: CASSKEGVPETQYF.